Presented here are 8 T cell receptor beta chains from one specimen sequenced in a study of blood T cell repertoires in COVID-19. Profiling relied on immunoSEQ multiplex PCR, and the TCRdb table lists in-frame clones only, not all of them. The table includes just under 60,000 clones, around 87% detected once. The sample was peripheral blood. The source is a human donor with active COVID-19. The donor label of this sample is uncertain.

This chain uses TRBV30 with TRBJ1-2; D is possibly TRBD1 (6 bases). V was clipped by 3 bases and J by 7 bases, with 18 bases between them. Germline CDR1 and CDR2: GTSNPN and SVGIG (reference sequence). CDR3 length: 14 amino acids. CDR3 in DNA: TGTGCCTGGAGCCCCGATCCGGGACACCCTGGCTACACCTTC. Protein product: CAWSPDPGHPGYTF.

As concerns this clone: Relative to the germline gene, one junction end is altered; a read error may explain this. V is TRBV7-7 and J is TRBJ2-3, with D possibly being TRBD2 (6 bases). Looked up from germline, CDR1 is SSHAT and CDR2 is FNYEAQ (reference sequence). The CDR3 totals 14 residues. The DNA of the CDR3 is TGTGCTAGCAGCCGGGGGACTTACACAGATACGCAGTATTTT. This sequence encodes CASSRGTYTDTQYF.

The genes are TRBV11-3 and TRBJ2-1; 9 bases match TRBD1. V shed 5 bases, J shed 4 bases, and the junction held 6 bases outside the gene matches. This CDR3 contains 15 residues. Germline CDR1 SGHNT, CDR2 YENEEA. The CDR3 is CASSPGQGNYNEQFF. For the CDR3, the DNA is TGTGCCAGCAGCCCAGGACAGGGGAATTACAATGAGCAGTTCTTC.

The chain couples TRBV30 to TRBJ2-7, with D possibly being TRBD2 (7 bases). The V end lost 4 bases, the J end lost 6 bases, and 19 bases lay between the germline ends. The germline gives CDR1 GTSNPN, CDR2 SVGIG (reference sequence). The CDR3 contains 14 residues. DNA of the CDR3: TGTGCCTGGAAGTGGGGGCCGGGCGGGGGCGAGCAGTACTTC. Residues: CAWKWGPGGGEQYF. The full variable domain, with the rest looked up from reference TRBV30 and TRBJ2-7, is SQTIHQWPATLVQPVGSPLSLECTVEGTSNPNLYWYRQAAGRGLQLLFYSVGIGQISSEVPQNLSASRPQDRQFILSSKKLLLSDSGFYLCAWKWGPGGGEQYFGPGTRLTVT.

The J gene is TRBJ2-1, the V gene TRBV11-3; a possible D gene is TRBD1 (6 bases). Germline V CDR1 and CDR2: SGHNT, YENEEA. The V end lost 6 bases, the J end lost 4 bases, and 19 bases lay between the germline ends. The CDR3 sequence is 16 residues long. The CDR3 sequence is CASSYLRGTHYNEQFF. In DNA form, the CDR3 reads TGTGCCAGCAGTTACCTTAGGGGGACACATTACAATGAGCAGTTCTTC.

This clone has a single count. The chain recombines TRBV18 with TRBJ1-4; TRBD1 matches 7 bases. Trimming took 4 bases from V and 7 from J; bases not matched to a gene: 9. The CDR3 covers 15 residues. CDR1 and CDR2 (germline): KGHSH, LQKENI. CDR3 in DNA: TGTGCCAGCTCACAATTAGGGGGCAGAGTTGAAAAACTGTTTTTT. Its protein is CASSQLGGRVEKLFF.

The chain is built from TRBV6-2 or TRBV6-3 and TRBJ2-7; D possibly corresponds to TRBD2 (6 bases). Germline CDR1 and CDR2: MNHEY and SVGEGT. The CDR3 is 14 amino acids. Trimming removed 2 bases from V and 2 bases from J, with 10 bases in between. CDR3 DNA: TGTGCCAGCAGTTACCAGGGACTTGCCTACGAGCAGTACTTC. Protein sequence: CASSYQGLAYEQYF.

This clone was seen just once. CDR3 amino acids: CASSVVAAGYGYTF. CDR3 DNA sequence: TGTGCCAGCAGCGTAGTTGCGGCCGGCTATGGCTACACCTTC. The V and J genes are TRBV9 and TRBJ1-2; D ambiguous. Looked up from germline, CDR1 is SGDLS and CDR2 is YYNGEE. Deletions cut 0 bases from V and 4 bases from J, with 10 bases between. The CDR3 is 14 amino acids.